Listed here is a single T cell receptor (beta chain). This entry comes from a study of molecular identifiers for immune sequencing clone quantification. The bulk TCR libraries were made with methods described before and with listed TCR primers. In TCRdb, the PCR reads were re-called with MiXCR into one record per CDR3 protein. Found here are approximately 59,000 distinct CDR3 sequences, 15% to 20% of them singletons; the top ten hold 1.5% to 1.9%. The sequence came from a human donor in good health. Some libraries in this study had Jurkat cell RNA spiked in. Sequencing used naive CD8+ T cells from blood, with Jurkat cell RNA spiked in. Subset in this sample: FACS-sorted CD8+CD4-CCR7+CD45RA+ naive T cells.

The CDR3 is CASSEGTNEAFF. CDR3 DNA: TGTGCCAGCAGTGAAGGGACCAATGAAGCTTTCTTT. The chain links TRBV27 to TRBJ1-1; possible D gene TRBD1, 5 bases. This CDR3 spans 12 amino acids. Trimming stripped 5 bases from V and 7 bases from J, with 11 bases between. Germline CDR1 and CDR2: MNHEY and SMNVEV (reference sequence).